The rows below give T cell receptor beta chains drawn from one sample of a study of blood T cell repertoires in COVID-19. Sequencing was performed with immunoSEQ multiplex PCR; in TCRdb, only in-frame clones are kept and a portion is missing. The sample has some 400,000 clones; about 87% are singletons. Sequences were obtained from peripheral blood. The receptors were gathered from a human donor in a cohort sampled during active COVID-19. Both conserved end residues are part of each CDR3. D genes are given only for firm matches. Only part of the rows carry a size: once, few, many, or a class if the clone is expanded.

d_call	clone_size	j_call	v_call	cdr3_nt	cdr3_aa
NA	once	TRBJ1-1	TRBV6-6	TGTGCCAGCAGTGACGCGGGGGGTGAAGCTTTCTTT	CASSDAGGEAFF
TRBD2	NA	TRBJ2-3	TRBV6-4	TGTGCCAGCACGGAGCGAGCGGGAGGAACAGATACGCAGTATTTT	CASTERAGGTDTQYF
NA	many	TRBJ1-5	TRBV10-3	TGTGCCATCAGTGAGTCGAATCGTGTCGGTAGCAATCAGCCCCAGCATTTT	CAISESNRVGSNQPQHF
TRBD1	NA	TRBJ1-4	TRBV5-4	TGTGCCAGCAGCTTACAGGGGGCGGGTGAAAAACTGTTTTTT	CASSLQGAGEKLFF
NA	once	TRBJ2-5	TRBV5-1	TGCGCCAGCAGCAATCTCCGTCCGGGACAAGAGACCCAGTACTTC	CASSNLRPGQETQYF
NA	once	TRBJ1-2	TRBV7-2	TGTGCCAGCAGTTTTTCAGGGGATGGCTACACCTTC	CASSFSGDGYTF
TRBD2	NA	TRBJ2-2	TRBV30	TGTGCCTGGATGAGACGGGGGGGGAACACCGGGGAGCTGTTTTTT	CAWMRRGGNTGELFF
TRBD1	NA	TRBJ2-3	TRBV7-3	TGTGCCAGCAGCTCATCAGGGGGCGCGGCAGATACGCAGTATTTT	CASSSSGGAADTQYF
TRBD1	NA	TRBJ2-5	TRBV5-1	TGCGCCAGCCGTCCTAGGTCAGGGACAGGGGAAGGAGCCCAGTACTTC	CASRPRSGTGEGAQYF
NA	NA	TRBJ2-4	TRBV2	TGTGCCAGCAGTGAAGGACGGGGTTTACTAGCCAAAAACATTCAGTACTTC	CASSEGRGLLAKNIQYF
TRBD2	NA	TRBJ2-2	TRBV6-1	TGTGCCAGCAGTGATCAAGCGGGAGACACGAACACCGGGGAGCTGTTTTTT	CASSDQAGDTNTGELFF
TRBD2	NA	TRBJ2-1	TRBV29-1	TGCAGCGTTGCAGTTTTTGGCGGACTAGCGGGAGAGGAGCAGTTCTTC	CSVAVFGGLAGEEQFF
NA	NA	TRBJ2-5	TRBV18	TGTGCCAGCTCACCACTCGCGCGCTTAGAGGTGGAGACCCAGTACTTC	CASSPLARLEVETQYF
NA	NA	TRBJ1-1	TRBV27	TGTGCCAGCAGTCTCTCCGTCGTCTCACTCATGAACACTGAAGCTTTCTTT	CASSLSVVSLMNTEAFF
TRBD1	NA	TRBJ2-1	TRBV25-1	TGTGCCAGCAGTGAAGTCGACAGGGGGCCTTACAATGAGCAGTTCTTC	CASSEVDRGPYNEQFF
NA	NA	TRBJ1-1	TRBV29-1	TGCAGCGTTAAACGAGGACAGTTCAACACTGAAGCTTTCTTT	CSVKRGQFNTEAFF
TRBD2	once	TRBJ2-5	TRBV7-3	TGTGCCAGCAGCGTAACTAGCGGGGTGGGAGAGACCCAGTACTTC	CASSVTSGVGETQYF
NA	NA	TRBJ1-6	TRBV10-3	TGTGCCATCAAGGAGACAGAGAGCTCCTATAATTCACCCCTCCACTTT	CAIKETESSYNSPLHF
NA	few	TRBJ2-7	TRBV11-1	TGTGCCAGCAGCTTGGGGAGCGACTACGAGCAGTACTTC	CASSLGSDYEQYF
TRBD1	NA	TRBJ1-4	TRBV25-1	TGTGCCAGCACCCACAGGGGTGCAACTAATGAAAAACTGTTTTTT	CASTHRGATNEKLFF
NA	NA	TRBJ2-5	TRBV28	TGTGCCAGCAGTCGCTATACCTCGGAGACCCAGTACTTC	CASSRYTSETQYF
NA	NA	TRBJ1-4	TRBV10-2	TGCGCCAGCAGTCAGGGGTCGGATGAAAAACTGTTTTTT	CASSQGSDEKLFF
NA	NA	TRBJ2-7	TRBV28	TGTGCCAGCAGTTTAGGGCTAGCGCCGAGCTCCTACGAGCAGTACTTC	CASSLGLAPSSYEQYF
TRBD2	NA	TRBJ2-1	TRBV7-9	TGTGCCAGCAGCTCCGGGACTAGCGGGATAAAAGAGCAGTTCTTC	CASSSGTSGIKEQFF
NA	NA	TRBJ2-5	TRBV6-4	TGTGCCAGCAGTCGGGGATTCGGGGAGACCCAGTACTTC	CASSRGFGETQYF
TRBD2	NA	TRBJ2-5	TRBV7-7	TGTGCCAGCAGCTTAGGCGTTAGTGGGACTAGCTGGTGGGAGACCCAGTACTTC	CASSLGVSGTSWWETQYF
TRBD2	NA	TRBJ2-7	TRBV5-1	TGCGCCAGCAGCCCAACCGGGGGGTTCACCTACGAGCAGTACTTC	CASSPTGGFTYEQYF
NA	NA	TRBJ2-7	TRBV6-2/TRBV6-3	TGTGCCAGCAGTTACTCTCCTACGGTGGTGCAGTACTTC	CASSYSPTVVQYF
NA	NA	TRBJ2-2	TRBV9	TGTGCCAGCAGCGCCCGGGGGACTAACACCGGGGAGCTGTTTTTT	CASSARGTNTGELFF
NA	NA	TRBJ1-5	TRBV12-3/TRBV12-4	TGTGCCAGCAGTTTGGGCCTCCATCAGCCCCAGCATTTT	CASSLGLHQPQHF
TRBD1	NA	TRBJ1-1	TRBV2	TGTGCCAGCAAGGGACAGGGTAGATCTGAAGCTTTCTTT	CASKGQGRSEAFF
NA	NA	TRBJ2-1	TRBV7-3	TGTGCCAGCAGCTTAGGGAGGTGGACACAGGACAATGAGCAGTTCTTC	CASSLGRWTQDNEQFF
TRBD2	NA	TRBJ2-1	TRBV6-5	TGTGCCAGCAGGACTAGCGGGGACTACAATGAGCAGTTCTTC	CASRTSGDYNEQFF
TRBD2	NA	TRBJ2-1	TRBV19	TGTGCCAGCAGAGAAGCGGGGTTCCATGAGCAGTTCTTC	CASREAGFHEQFF
NA	many	TRBJ1-6	TRBV2	TGTGCCAGCACCCGCGAACAGGGAAGCTCCTATAATTCACCCCTCCACTTT	CASTREQGSSYNSPLHF